The clone carrying this TCR beta chain was found many times. Its matching antigen is unknown. This beta chain slipped into a library made for alpha chains as a stray read, so its size is not meaningful. Time point indicated: sample taken at primary tumor resection. Donation came from around 77 patients with untreated early-stage non-small cell lung cancer. Researchers sequenced whole RNA taken from tumor, nontumor lung or frozen PBMC without sorting. The data derive from a study of spatial heterogeneity in lung cancer. The study, taken as a whole, reports: For expanded intratumoral alpha and beta TCRs, counts tracked tumor mutation counts.

MiXCR was run by TCRdb on the 5' RACE reads, yielding one entry per CDR3 protein. The table has under 20,000 distinct CDR3 sequences, 6% to 6.5% seen once; the top ten hold 6.8%. This CDR3 contains 16 residues. From germline, CDR1 is MGHRA and CDR2 YSYEKL. V was clipped by 1 base and J by 2 bases, with 14 bases between them. The V gene is TRBV4-1, the J gene TRBJ1-1, with D unresolved. The TCR sequence derives from a male donor with early-stage non-small cell lung cancer. Sequenced material: lung tumor tissue, taken at surgery. The CDR3 region is CASSQAALIENTEAFF. For the CDR3, the DNA is TGCGCCAGCAGCCAAGCGGCTTTGATAGAAAACACTGAAGCTTTCTTT.